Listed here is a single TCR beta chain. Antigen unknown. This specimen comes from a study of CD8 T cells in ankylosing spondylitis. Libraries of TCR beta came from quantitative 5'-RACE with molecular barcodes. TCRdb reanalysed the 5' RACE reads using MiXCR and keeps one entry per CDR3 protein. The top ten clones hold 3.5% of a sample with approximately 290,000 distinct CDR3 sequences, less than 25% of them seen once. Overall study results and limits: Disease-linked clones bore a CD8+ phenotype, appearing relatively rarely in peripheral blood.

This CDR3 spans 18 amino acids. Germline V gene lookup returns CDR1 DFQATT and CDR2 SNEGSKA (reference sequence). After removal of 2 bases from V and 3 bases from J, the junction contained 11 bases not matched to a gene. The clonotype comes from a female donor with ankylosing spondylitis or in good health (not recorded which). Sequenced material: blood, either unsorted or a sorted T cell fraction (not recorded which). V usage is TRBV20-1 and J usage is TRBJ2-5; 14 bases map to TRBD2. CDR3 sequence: CSARPPRLAGGLKETQYF. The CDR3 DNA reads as TGCAGTGCTAGACCCCCCCGACTAGCGGGAGGGTTAAAAGAGACCCAGTACTTC.